The 27 T cell receptor beta chains below were found in one sample sequenced in a study of cytomegalovirus exposure and HLA in healthy donors. A multiplex PCR was run with 60 Vbeta primers and 13 Jbeta primers. This table comes from immunoSEQ multiplex PCR, and its TCRdb copy is limited to in-frame clones, with some not included. The sample has approximately 150,000 clones; nearly 80% are singletons. The sample comprised PBMCs. The receptors here all came from a man aged 40-49 years in good health and CMV-seropositive.

As for this clone: The CDR3 does not end in the conserved phenylalanine or tryptophan, so this is likely a read error. No DNA is shown, since the ends of the CDR3 on it are uncertain; the CDR3 is the one TCRdb lists. This rearrangement joins TRBV6-4 to TRBJ1-1; the listed D gene, TRBD1, was not tested against the DNA. The CDR3 sequence runs 8 residues, both termini included. Germline-derived CDR1 and CDR2 are MRHNA and SNTAGT. CDR3 sequence reads: CASAGGGG.

The V and J genes are TRBV7-8 and TRBJ2-7; TRBD1 matches at 7 bases. The CDR3 is 15 amino acids. Per germline, CDR1 SGHVS and CDR2 FQNEAQ. Losses at the gene ends were 5 bases for V and 0 bases for J; bases not matched to a gene: 7. DNA for the CDR3: TGTGCCAGCAGCCCGACAGGGTCGACCTCCTACGAGCAGTACTTC. This sequence encodes CASSPTGSTSYEQYF.

The sample holds a few counts of this clone. This chain links TRBV6-1 with TRBJ2-7, with D unclear. The CDR3 sequence is 11 residues long. V was trimmed by 6 bases and J by 6 bases, leaving 9 bases between them. The germline V gene encodes CDR1 MNHNS and CDR2 SASEGT. The CDR3 DNA reads as TGTGCCAGCAGCGCGAACAGCGAGCAGTACTTC. Residues: CASSANSEQYF.

V is TRBV30 and J is TRBJ2-7; D is undetermined. Germline lookup yields CDR1 GTSNPN and CDR2 SVGIG (reference sequence). Trimming left V 1 base short and J 0 bases short, with 7 bases between. The CDR3 runs 13 residues. CDR3 nucleotides: TGTGCCTGGAGTGCTGTCCGCTCCTACGAGCAGTACTTC. It codes for CAWSAVRSYEQYF.

This chain joins TRBV9 and TRBJ2-3; 7 nucleotides line up with TRBD2. The junction had 10 bases not matched to a gene; V was cut back by 0 bases and J by 6 bases. The germline V gene has CDR1 SGDLS and CDR2 YYNGEE. The CDR3 covers 16 residues. The DNA of the CDR3 is TGTGCCAGCAGCGTAGGCACTAGCGACAAAGGGGATACGCAGTATTTT. Residues: CASSVGTSDKGDTQYF.

V gene TRBV19 combines with J gene TRBJ2-5; D gene unclear. CDR1 LNHDA and CDR2 SQIVND come from the germline V gene (reference sequence). Trimming removed 5 bases from V and 7 bases from J, with 8 bases in between. This CDR3 has 11 amino acids. CDR3: CASSSGWTQYF. For the CDR3, the DNA is TGTGCCAGTAGTTCCGGGTGGACCCAGTACTTC. The full variable domain, in which reference TRBV19 and TRBJ2-5 provide the parts outside the CDR3, is DGGITQSPKYLFRKEGQNVTLSCEQNLNHDAMYWYRQDPGQGLRLIYYSQIVNDFQKGDIAEGYSVSREKKESFPLTVTSAQKNPTAFYLCASSSGWTQYFGPGTRLLVL.

The genes are TRBV4-1 and TRBJ1-1; D is undetermined. V dropped 6 bases and J dropped 0 bases, with 5 bases sitting between them. The CDR3 covers 12 residues. CDR1 is MGHRA, CDR2 YSYEKL, per germline. The CDR3: CASRRLNTEAFF. The CDR3 coding sequence is TGCGCCAGCAGGCGGTTGAACACTGAAGCTTTCTTT.

This sequence joins TRBV28 and TRBJ1-6; D gene unclear. Deletions cut 6 bases from V and 3 bases from J, with 6 bases between. Germline V gene sequence: CDR1 MDHEN, CDR2 SYDVKM. The CDR3 has 13 residues. CDR3 protein: CASRRDYNSPLHF. CDR3 nucleotide sequence: TGTGCCAGCAGACGGGACTATAATTCACCCCTCCACTTT.

This chain links TRBV6-5 with TRBJ1-3, with D unresolved. The V gene lost 4 bases and the J gene lost 4 bases, with 11 bases spanning the gap. Germline V lookup: CDR1 MNHEY, CDR2 SVGAGI. The CDR3 covers 14 residues. The CDR3 nucleotides read TGTGCCAGCAGTTCGAGGGCGTTGGGAAACACCATATATTTT. This translates into CASSSRALGNTIYF.

This chain links TRBV28 with TRBJ2-7; 7 nucleotides match TRBD2. Germline trimming cut 2 bases from V and 2 bases from J; bases unmatched to any gene: 6. This CDR3 spans 15 amino acids. The germline V gene encodes CDR1 MDHEN and CDR2 SYDVKM. CDR3 sequence reads: CASSLPGGGAYEQYF. CDR3 nucleotide sequence: TGTGCCAGCAGTTTACCCGGTGGGGGGGCCTACGAGCAGTACTTC.

CDR3 region: CASSQTSGLSSYEQYF. DNA for the CDR3: TGTGCCAGCAGCCAGACTAGCGGACTAAGCTCCTACGAGCAGTACTTC. This rearrangement joins TRBV7-9 to TRBJ2-7; 9 bases are shared with TRBD2. Losses at the gene ends were 5 bases for V and 0 bases for J; bases not matched to a gene: 8. The CDR3 runs to 16 residues. From germline, CDR1 is SEHNR and CDR2 FQNEAQ (reference sequence).

V usage is TRBV29-1 and J usage is TRBJ2-1, with 16 bases aligning to TRBD2. CDR3 length: 16 amino acids. V lost 7 bases, J lost 7 bases, and 10 bases stayed unmatched. In germline, CDR1 is SQVTM, CDR2 ANQGSEA. CDR3 DNA: TGCAGCGCCGCCGGGACTAGCGGGAGGGAGGAAAATGAGCAGTTCTTC. Amino acid sequence: CSAAGTSGREENEQFF.

The gene calls are TRBV2 and TRBJ2-7; 9 bases are shared with TRBD2. V shed 2 bases, J shed 0 bases, and the junction held 2 bases outside the gene matches. This CDR3 has 15 amino acids. Germline assignment: CDR1 SNHLY and CDR2 FYNNEI. DNA for the CDR3: TGTGCCAGCAGTGAACTAGCGGGATTCTCCTACGAGCAGTACTTC. Translating gives CASSELAGFSYEQYF.

V usage is TRBV6-5 and J usage is TRBJ2-1; 14 nucleotides agree with TRBD2. V lost 6 bases, J lost 3 bases, and 1 base stayed unmatched. There are 15 residues in the CDR3. Germline V gene lookup returns CDR1 MNHEY and CDR2 SVGAGI. The CDR3 spells CASRGLAGVYNEQFF. CDR3 nucleotides: TGTGCCAGCAGGGGACTAGCGGGAGTCTACAATGAGCAGTTCTTC.

The chain couples TRBV29-1 to TRBJ1-1; 9 nucleotides match TRBD1. The CDR3 length is 12 residues. V was clipped by 8 bases and J by 5 bases; unmatched bases: 6. Germline V gives CDR1 SQVTM, CDR2 ANQGSEA. In nucleotides, the CDR3 is TGCAGCTCGTGGACAGGGGCTACTGAAGCTTTCTTT. This gives the protein CSSWTGATEAFF.

This clone showed up just once. V and J are TRBV7-9 and TRBJ2-3, with TRBD2 identical over 9 bases. Germline assignment: CDR1 SEHNR and CDR2 FQNEAQ (reference sequence). CDR3 size: 15 residues. V lost 5 bases to trimming and J lost 5 bases; unmatched junction nucleotides: 8. CDR3 loop: CASSTASGRLDTQYF. CDR3 nucleotide sequence: TGTGCCAGCAGCACCGCCAGCGGGAGGTTAGATACGCAGTATTTT.

J is TRBJ2-1 and V is TRBV19; 7 positions match TRBD2. V shed 3 bases and J 0 bases; nucleotides not matched to a gene: 8. The CDR3 loop spans 17 amino acids. CDR1 is LNHDA and CDR2 is SQIVND in the germline V gene (reference sequence). As DNA, the CDR3 is TGTGCCAGTAGTATCCCCTCTAGCGGCCCCTCCTACAATGAGCAGTTCTTC. This sequence encodes CASSIPSSGPSYNEQFF. The entire variable domain, with the rest obtained from reference TRBV19 and TRBJ2-1, is as follows: DGGITQSPKYLFRKEGQNVTLSCEQNLNHDAMYWYRQDPGQGLRLIYYSQIVNDFQKGDIAEGYSVSREKKESFPLTVTSAQKNPTAFYLCASSIPSSGPSYNEQFFGPGTRLTVL.

The chain couples TRBV11-3 to TRBJ2-7; D possibly corresponds to TRBD1 (6 bases). Germline lookup yields CDR1 SGHNT and CDR2 YENEEA. V was pared by 5 bases and J by 0 bases, with 14 bases between. CDR3 length: 15 amino acids. The CDR3: CASSEQGVPSYEQYF. The CDR3 bases are TGTGCCAGCAGCGAACAGGGCGTACCCTCCTACGAGCAGTACTTC.

V and J are TRBV9 and TRBJ2-1; weak D call: TRBD2 (5 bases). Germline V gene lookup returns CDR1 SGDLS and CDR2 YYNGEE. This CDR3 is 15 amino acids long. Trimming took off 1 base at V and 5 bases at J, with 13 bases between the two ends. The CDR3 here is CASSVQWEPHNEQFF. CDR3 DNA: TGTGCCAGCAGCGTACAGTGGGAGCCCCACAATGAGCAGTTCTTC.

The chain recombines TRBV9 with TRBJ2-7; D possibly corresponds to TRBD1 (7 bases). Trimming pared 2 bases from V and 3 bases from J, leaving 12 bases between. CDR1 and CDR2 from the germline V gene are SGDLS and YYNGEE. This CDR3 comprises 14 residues. The CDR3: CASSVEGTDYEQYF. The DNA of the CDR3 is TGTGCCAGCAGCGTGGAGGGGACAGACTACGAGCAGTACTTC.

The chain recombines TRBV7-8 with TRBJ2-2; D remains unclear. V was cut by 4 bases and J by 4 bases, with 16 bases left in between. This CDR3 is built from 16 residues. The germline V gene encodes CDR1 SGHVS and CDR2 FQNEAQ. Here the CDR3 DNA reads TGTGCCAGCAGCTCCCGTATAGAGGTAGTCACCGGGGAGCTGTTTTTT. Translation: CASSSRIEVVTGELFF.

Points on this clone: One junction end disagrees with the germline gene, perhaps due to a read error. The CDR3 region has the DNA TGTGCCAGCAGCTCTGACATCTCTGGGGCCAACGGCCTGACTTTC. Translated, it gives CASSSDISGANGLTF. The chain carries TRBV5-4 and TRBJ2-6; D is possibly TRBD1 (5 bases). The CDR3 runs 15 residues. From germline, CDR1 is SGHNT and CDR2 YYREEE (reference sequence).

The CDR3 bases are TGTGCCAGCCTGACCCCGGGAGCTAACTATGGCTACACCTTC. It yields the protein CASLTPGANYGYTF. The chain joins TRBV6-1 to TRBJ1-2; D not certain. The CDR3 consists of 14 residues. Between the trimmed V and J ends, which lost 8 bases and 0 bases, there was a span of 13 bases. Germline V lookup: CDR1 MNHNS, CDR2 SASEGT.

This chain uses TRBV5-4 with TRBJ2-1, with 10 bases fitting TRBD2. This CDR3 has 16 amino acids. V trimming: 4 bases; J trimming: 6 bases; junction bases outside the gene matches: 10. The germline gives CDR1 SGHNT, CDR2 YYREEE (reference sequence). CDR3 sequence reads: CASSPRGTSVGNEQFF. In nucleotides, the CDR3 is TGTGCCAGCAGCCCCCGAGGGACTAGCGTAGGCAATGAGCAGTTCTTC.

Comment on this clone: The identical CDR3 is also encoded by other nucleotide sequences in the sample. The V and J genes are TRBV5-1 and TRBJ1-4, with 7 bases matching TRBD1. V was clipped by 0 bases and J by 5 bases; unmatched bases: 4. Germline CDR1 SGHRS, CDR2 YFSETQ. This CDR3 is 15 amino acids long. The CDR3: CASSLGQGGNEKLFF. The CDR3 nucleotides read TGCGCCAGCAGCTTGGGGCAGGGGGGAAATGAAAAACTGTTTTTT.

This clone was detected only a few times. The DNA of the CDR3 is TGTGCCAGCAGCTTAACGAGGTACACTGAAGCTTTCTTT. Translating it yields CASSLTRYTEAFF. The gene calls are TRBV11-1 and TRBJ1-1; no firm D call. V lost 2 bases and J lost 3, with 7 bases in between. CDR3 length equals 13 residues. Per the germline V gene, CDR1 is SGHAT and CDR2 is FQDESV (reference sequence).

J is TRBJ1-2 and V is TRBV6-5; 7 bases are shared with TRBD1. The length of the CDR3 is 12 residues. V dropped 5 bases and J dropped 8; count of bases not matched to a gene: 5. Germline V gene sequence: CDR1 MNHEY, CDR2 SVGAGI. CDR3 amino acids: CASSPTGVGYTF. CDR3 nucleotide sequence: TGTGCCAGCAGTCCTACAGGGGTGGGCTACACCTTC.